The present T cell receptor beta chain was sequenced within a study of blood T cell repertoires in COVID-19. Study information: In each case, the material was cDNA or gDNA derived from T cells, B-cell-depleted T cells, or PBMCs.

The assay was immunoSEQ multiplex PCR, and TCRdb's table has in-frame clones only and misses some. The table lists under 250,000 clones, about 80% of them singletons. The V segment lost 5 bases and the J segment 7 bases; nucleotides outside the gene matches: 6. Germline-derived CDR1 and CDR2 are GTSNPN and SVGIG (reference sequence). This CDR3 has 14 residues. This clone was detected only once. Source material: peripheral blood. V gene TRBV30 combines with J gene TRBJ1-6; 9 bases line up with TRBD1. The receptor was derived from a woman aged 40 to 50 with active or convalescent COVID-19. CDR3 amino acids: CAWGDRALNSPLHF. CDR3 DNA sequence: TGTGCCTGGGGGGACAGGGCCCTAAATTCACCCCTCCACTTT.